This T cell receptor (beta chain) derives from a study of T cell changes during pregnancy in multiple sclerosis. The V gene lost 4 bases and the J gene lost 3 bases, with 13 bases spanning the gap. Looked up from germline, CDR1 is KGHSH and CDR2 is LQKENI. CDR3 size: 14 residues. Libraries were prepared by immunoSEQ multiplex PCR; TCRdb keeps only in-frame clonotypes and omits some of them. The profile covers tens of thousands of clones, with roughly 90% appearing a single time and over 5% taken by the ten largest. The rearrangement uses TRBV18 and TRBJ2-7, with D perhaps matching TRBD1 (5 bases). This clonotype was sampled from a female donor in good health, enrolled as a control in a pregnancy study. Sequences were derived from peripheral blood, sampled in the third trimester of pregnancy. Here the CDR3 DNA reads TGTGCCAGCTCACAACGACAGAACCTCTACGAGCAGTACTTC. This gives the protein CASSQRQNLYEQYF.